This passage covers 14 T cell receptor beta chains from one sample sequenced in a study of response to subunit inactivated influenza vaccine. From the RT-PCR reads, TCRdb called clonotypes with MiXCR, one entry per CDR3 protein. The table lists around 520,000 distinct CDR3 sequences, approximately 12% of them singletons. This specimen consisted of PBMCs from blood, obtained on the day of vaccination. Receptor source: a man aged 50 to 59 who received an inactivated influenza vaccine.

V is TRBV20-1 and J is TRBJ1-2; TRBD1 aligns across 9 bases. From germline, CDR1 is DFQATT and CDR2 SNEGSKA (reference sequence). This CDR3 has 16 amino acids. The V gene end was trimmed by 3 bases and the J gene end by 4 bases; junction bases not matched to a gene: 12. The CDR3 spells CSARRFTGGDAYGYTF. The CDR3 nucleotides read TGCAGTGCTAGGAGATTTACAGGGGGCGACGCCTATGGCTACACCTTC.

This clonotype was seen a single time. The chain uses TRBV29-1 and TRBJ1-1; D not resolved. Germline V gene data show CDR1 as SQVTM and CDR2 as ANQGSEA. The length of the CDR3 is 14 residues. V lost 4 bases and J lost 5, with 17 bases in between. CDR3 nucleotide sequence: TGCAGCGTTGGTTCCCATGGGTGGATTACTGAAGCTTTCTTT. It translates to CSVGSHGWITEAFF. Together with reference TRBV29-1 and TRBJ1-1, the CDR3 gives the full variable domain: SAVISQKPSRDICQRGTSLTIQCQVDSQVTMMFWYRQQPGQSLTLIATANQGSEATYESGFVIDKFPISRPNLTFSTLTVSNMSPEDSSIYLCSVGSHGWITEAFFGQGTRLTVV.

The rearrangement links TRBV5-1 to TRBJ2-5; D is perhaps TRBD1 or TRBD2 (5 bases each). The CDR3 has 14 residues. Germline CDR1 and CDR2: SGHRS and YFSETQ. Between the trimmed V and J ends, which lost 6 bases and 5 bases, there was a span of 17 bases. This CDR3 is CASNQGENGETQYF. DNA of the CDR3: TGCGCCAGCAACCAGGGAGAAAACGGGGAGACCCAGTACTTC.

This clonotype has at least ten counts. V gene TRBV12-3 or TRBV12-4 combines with J gene TRBJ2-1, with TRBD2 matching 8 bases. Trimming removed 7 bases from V and 0 bases from J; junction bases left unmatched: 8. CDR3 length: 16 amino acids. The CDR3 sequence: CASNPGGSSSYNEQFF. The CDR3 coding sequence is TGTGCCAGCAATCCGGGGGGGTCTAGCTCCTACAATGAGCAGTTCTTC.

The table lists this clonotype with many counts. This chain uses TRBV10-2 with TRBJ2-1; D uncertain. The V end lost 2 bases, the J end lost 7 bases, and 9 bases lay between the germline ends. The V gene's germline CDR1 is WSHSY and CDR2 SAAADI. This CDR3 is built from 13 residues. The CDR3: CASSEPNMNEQFF. As DNA, the CDR3 is TGCGCCAGCAGTGAGCCCAACATGAATGAGCAGTTCTTC.

The chain recombines TRBV6-1 with TRBJ2-2; 7 nucleotides agree with TRBD1. Germline V gene data show CDR1 as MNHNS and CDR2 as SASEGT. CDR3 size: 15 residues. CDR3 amino acids: CVTKPGQKNTGELFF. CDR3 sequence (DNA): TGTGTCACCAAACCGGGACAGAAGAACACCGGGGAGCTGTTTTTT.

This clonotype was counted many times. The V and J genes are TRBV24-1 and TRBJ2-7, with TRBD1 as a possible D gene (5 bases). The CDR3 extends over 11 amino acids. V was pared by 6 bases and J by 5 bases, with 7 bases between. Germline-derived CDR1 and CDR2 are KGHDR and SFDVKD. CDR3 nucleotides: TGTGCCACCAGTTCAGGGAACGAGCAGTACTTC. Residues: CATSSGNEQYF.

This chain uses TRBV4-3 with TRBJ2-3; 8 nucleotides agree with TRBD1. Germline V lookup: CDR1 LGHNA, CDR2 YSLEER. J was trimmed by 2 bases and V by 1 base; bases with no gene match: 14. This CDR3 is built from 19 residues. CDR3 amino acids: CASSQAGAGDRGYTDTQYF. In DNA form, the CDR3 reads TGCGCCAGCAGCCAAGCCGGAGCGGGCGACAGGGGATACACAGATACGCAGTATTTT.

The chain is built from TRBV19 and TRBJ1-5; 7 bases are shared with TRBD1. The CDR3 is 14 residues long. V trimming: 7 bases; J trimming: 11 bases; junction bases outside the gene matches: 14. CDR1 is LNHDA, CDR2 SQIVND, per germline (reference sequence). CDR3 DNA: TGTGCCAGTACCCGCCCAGGGACAGCTCATGCCCAGCATTTT. It translates to CASTRPGTAHAQHF.

This chain connects TRBV7-2 to TRBJ2-1, with 10 bases that match TRBD2. Germline lookup yields CDR1 SGHTA and CDR2 FQGNSA. V trimming: 1 base; J trimming: 11 bases; junction bases outside the gene matches: 8. The CDR3 loop spans 15 amino acids. As DNA, the CDR3 is TGTGCCAGCAGCTTAGAGGGTAGCGGGGGGCGAAAGCAGTTCTTC. Translating it yields CASSLEGSGGRKQFF.

As concerns this clonotype: A clone one base away is much larger, so this may be a read error. This rearrangement joins TRBV20-1 to TRBJ2-5; D possibly corresponds to TRBD1 (6 bases). Germline CDR1 DFQATT, CDR2 SNEGSKA (reference sequence). The CDR3 runs to 15 residues. In DNA, the CDR3 is TGCAATGCCCCCGACAGGCAGGGGACCCAAGAGACCCAGTACTTC. It codes for CNAPDRQGTQETQYF.

In its sample, this clonotype was seen a few times. The chain joins TRBV10-3 to TRBJ2-5; D gene ambiguous. Germline CDR1 is ENHRY and CDR2 is SYGVKD. The length of the CDR3 is 13 residues. Trimming stripped 5 bases from V and 2 bases from J, with 9 bases between. The DNA for the CDR3 is TGTGCCATCAGTAGAGGACCACAAGAGACCCAGTACTTC. Translating gives CAISRGPQETQYF.

At least ten counts were recorded for this clonotype. J is TRBJ1-1 and V is TRBV20-1; possible D gene TRBD1, 5 bases. The CDR3 length is 14 residues. Looked up from germline, CDR1 is DFQATT and CDR2 is SNEGSKA (reference sequence). The germline V and J ends were trimmed by 3 bases and 1 base, with 12 bases remaining between them. The CDR3 nucleotides are TGCAGTGCTAGGGGACTTGGGGGGAACACTGAAGCTTTCTTT. Amino acids: CSARGLGGNTEAFF.

In this sample, this clonotype turned up many times. The genes are TRBV4-3 and TRBJ2-7; no clear D. The CDR3 loop spans 13 amino acids. Germline values: CDR1 LGHNA, CDR2 YSLEER. Trimming left V 1 base short and J 2 bases short, with 6 bases between. CDR3 nucleotides: TGCGCCAGCAGCCAAGGAAAGACCTACGAGCAGTACTTC. Translating it yields CASSQGKTYEQYF.